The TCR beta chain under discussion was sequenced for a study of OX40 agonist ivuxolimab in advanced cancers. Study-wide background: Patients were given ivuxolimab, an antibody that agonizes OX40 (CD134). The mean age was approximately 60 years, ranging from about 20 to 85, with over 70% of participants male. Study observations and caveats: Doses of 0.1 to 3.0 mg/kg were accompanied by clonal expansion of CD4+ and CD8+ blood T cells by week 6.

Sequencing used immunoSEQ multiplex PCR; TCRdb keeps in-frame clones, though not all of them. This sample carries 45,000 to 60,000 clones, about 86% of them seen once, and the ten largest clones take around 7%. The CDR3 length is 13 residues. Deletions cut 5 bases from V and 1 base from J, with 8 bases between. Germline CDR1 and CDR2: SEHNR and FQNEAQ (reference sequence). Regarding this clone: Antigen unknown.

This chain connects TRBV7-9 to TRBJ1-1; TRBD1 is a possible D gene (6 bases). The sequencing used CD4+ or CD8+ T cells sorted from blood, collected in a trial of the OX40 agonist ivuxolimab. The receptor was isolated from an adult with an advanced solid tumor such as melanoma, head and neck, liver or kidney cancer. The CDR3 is CASSPTGNTEAFF. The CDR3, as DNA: TGTGCCAGCAGCCCGACAGGGAACACTGAAGCTTTCTTT.